The 9 T cell receptor beta chains given below trace back to one sample, sequenced in a study of preoperative IRX-2 immunotherapy in early breast cancer (dated by TCRdb to about 2019). The library was built by means of the immunoSEQ multiplex PCR assay. TCRdb took over this immuneACCESS table, retaining in-frame rearrangements with V and J assigned. Such tables are incomplete; in checked studies, under half of the missing clones stem from an unresolved V gene, and the remainder is unexplained. This sample lists roughly 43,000 clones; less than 95% were detected once. The ten largest clones take up over 1.5% of the sample. The treatment or condition label, read with the paper, signifies: preoperative locoregional IRX-2 cytokine immunotherapy. The specimen comprised tumor tissue, sampled after IRX-2 immunotherapy. The receptors come from a human donor with breast cancer.

This chain connects TRBV6-5 to TRBJ1-2; D not certain. CDR3 length equals 15 residues. The V end lost 5 bases, the J end lost 8 bases, and 21 bases lay between the germline ends. CDR1 is MNHEY, CDR2 SVGAGI, per germline. This chain's CDR3 is CASSPHGGRVRGYTF. As DNA, the CDR3 is TGTGCCAGCAGTCCCCACGGAGGGAGGGTTCGGGGCTACACCTTC.

This sequence joins TRBV11-1 and TRBJ1-3, with a weak D call TRBD1 (6 bases). Germline V gives CDR1 SGHAT, CDR2 FQDESV (reference sequence). This CDR3 spans 14 amino acids. Trimming pared 6 bases from V and 0 bases from J, leaving 9 bases between. The CDR3 reads CASRKGGSGNTIYF. CDR3 nucleotide sequence: TGTGCCAGCAGGAAAGGGGGCTCTGGAAACACCATATATTTT.

The chain links TRBV2 to TRBJ2-7; D remains ambiguous. V gave up 5 bases and J gave up 3 bases, with 14 bases separating them. Germline V gene data show CDR1 as SNHLY and CDR2 as FYNNEI. CDR3 size: 14 residues. The DNA of the CDR3 is TGTGCCAGCAGTATCCGGGTTCGTGACTACGAGCAGTACTTC. It translates to CASSIRVRDYEQYF.

J is TRBJ2-7 and V is TRBV7-3; 8 nucleotides align to TRBD2. CDR1 and CDR2 (germline): SGHTA, FQGTGA. V lost 1 base and J lost 2; bases outside the gene matches: 10. The CDR3 is 17 residues long. The CDR3 sequence is CASSLREEASGPYEQYF. CDR3 DNA: TGTGCCAGCAGCTTAAGGGAGGAGGCTAGCGGGCCCTACGAGCAGTACTTC.

The CDR3 bases are TGTGCCAGTAACGGCAGAGAAAATCAGCCCCAGCATTTT. Translation: CASNGRENQPQHF. The chain recombines TRBV19 with TRBJ1-5; D unclear. Germline loops: CDR1 LNHDA, CDR2 SQIVND (reference sequence). Trimming pared 7 bases from V and 4 bases from J, leaving 11 bases between. The CDR3 loop spans 13 amino acids.

The chain combines TRBV7-9 with TRBJ2-7; tentative D call: TRBD2 (6 bases). Germline CDR1 and CDR2: SEHNR and FQNEAQ (reference sequence). The CDR3 consists of 15 residues. The V end was cut by 5 bases, the J end by 3 bases, with 17 bases between. The CDR3: CASSKPPGLDYEQYF. The DNA for the CDR3 is TGTGCCAGCAGCAAGCCCCCGGGACTGGACTACGAGCAGTACTTC. The full variable domain, rest sourced from reference TRBV7-9 and TRBJ2-7, is DTGVSQNPRHKITKRGQNVTFRCDPISEHNRLYWYRQTLGQGPEFLTYFQNEAQLEKSRLLSDRFSAERPKGSFSTLEIQRTEQGDSAMYLCASSKPPGLDYEQYFGPGTRLTVT.

The sample holds one count of this clone. This chain's CDR3 is CASSGGLAGLYEQYF. The CDR3 DNA follows: TGTGCCAGCAGTGGTGGACTAGCGGGGCTCTACGAGCAGTACTTC. The chain has TRBV6-1 and TRBJ2-7; 12 nucleotides line up with TRBD2. Germline V gene sequence: CDR1 MNHNS, CDR2 SASEGT. This CDR3 is 15 amino acids long. The ends lost 4 bases at V and 3 bases at J; junction bases unmatched: 4.

J is TRBJ1-2 and V is TRBV10-3, with D unclear. V was trimmed by 0 bases and J by 7 bases, leaving 12 bases between them. Germline V gene data show CDR1 as ENHRY and CDR2 as SYGVKD. The CDR3 is 14 amino acids. CDR3 sequence (DNA): TGTGCCATCAGTGAGTCGAGGAGAGAGAGTGGCTACACCTTC. Protein product: CAISESRRESGYTF.

The chain joins TRBV19 to TRBJ1-2; D possibly corresponds to TRBD1 (5 bases). The germline V gene has CDR1 LNHDA and CDR2 SQIVND (reference sequence). CDR3 length: 17 amino acids. Between the trimmed V and J ends, which lost 7 bases and 3 bases, there was a span of 24 bases. The CDR3 loop reads CASNGRRNLQVDYGYTF. In DNA form, the CDR3 reads TGTGCCAGTAACGGCCGAAGAAATCTACAGGTAGACTATGGCTACACCTTC.